Below, 25 T cell receptor beta chains from the same sample are listed, as sequenced in a study of T cells in Graves' hyperthyroidism and ophthalmopathy. TCR beta CDR3 region amplification was performed from RNA transcripts. The study used the HTBI primer set for a first-round RT-PCR of the TCR CDR3. Each CDR3 protein gets one entry after TCRdb re-called the multiplex PCR reads with MiXCR. The profile shows approximately 400,000 distinct CDR3 sequences, 15% to 19% of them singletons. Material: blood. Source of these receptors: a woman between 18 and 29 years old with Graves' hyperthyroidism that later progressed to Graves' ophthalmopathy.

The sample holds many counts of this clonotype. V usage is TRBV5-6 and J usage is TRBJ2-1, with D unclear. Looked up from germline, CDR1 is SGHDT and CDR2 is YYEEEE. The V and J ends lost 3 bases and 7 bases respectively, with 11 bases between them. The CDR3 is 13 residues long. CDR3 protein: CASSSDLPNEQFF. The CDR3 DNA reads as TGTGCCAGCAGCTCCGACCTCCCTAATGAGCAGTTCTTC.

This clonotype was recorded many times. The rearrangement links TRBV5-1 to TRBJ2-4; no firm D call. The CDR3 runs to 17 residues. The V end lost 0 bases, the J end lost 0 bases, and 13 bases lay between the germline ends. Germline-derived CDR1 and CDR2 are SGHRS and YFSETQ. CDR3 sequence: CASSLAPRQLAKNIQYF. Written as DNA, the CDR3 is TGCGCCAGCAGCTTGGCCCCGCGACAACTAGCCAAAAACATTCAGTACTTC.

Points on this clonotype: A much larger clonotype is one base distant, so this may be a read error. The rearrangement joins TRBV10-3 to TRBJ2-1; D may be TRBD2 (7 bases). The CDR3 runs to 14 residues. Germline CDR1 is ENHRY and CDR2 is SYGVKD. V lost 6 bases to trimming and J lost 7 bases, with 16 bases between them. The CDR3 sequence: CAIREEGGPNEQFF. The CDR3 region has the DNA TGTGCCATCAGAGAGGAGGGGGGGCCGAATGAGCAGTTCTTC.

The rearrangement links TRBV6-1 to TRBJ2-3, with D maybe TRBD2 (6 bases). V lost 8 bases to trimming and J lost 0 bases, with 12 bases between them. This CDR3 is 14 amino acids long. The germline V gene encodes CDR1 MNHNS and CDR2 SASEGT. As DNA, the CDR3 is TGTGCCAGCCGCACCGGGACTAGCACAGATACGCAGTATTTT. Amino acid sequence: CASRTGTSTDTQYF.

This clonotype has ten or more counts. The CDR3 loop is CASNLGTGELFF. Here the CDR3 DNA reads TGTGCCAGCAACCTTGGCACCGGGGAGCTGTTTTTT. This chain joins TRBV7-8 and TRBJ2-2; D not certain. The CDR3 runs 12 residues. The V end was cut by 7 bases, the J end by 4 bases, with 7 bases between. Germline V CDR1 and CDR2: SGHVS, FQNEAQ. The full variable domain, completed using reference TRBV7-8 and TRBJ2-2, is GAGVSQSPRYKVAKRGQDVALRCDPISGHVSLFWYQQALGQGPEFLTYFQNEAQLDKSGLPSDRFFAERPEGSVSTLKIQRTQQEDSAVYLCASNLGTGELFFGEGSRLTVL.

This clonotype was recorded many times. The chain joins TRBV20-1 to TRBJ1-4; a possible D gene is TRBD1 (5 bases). The CDR3 length is 13 residues. V lost 3 bases and J 4 bases, leaving 9 bases between the germline ends. The V gene's germline CDR1 is DFQATT and CDR2 SNEGSKA (reference sequence). CDR3 loop: CSASRQINEKLFF. The CDR3 DNA follows: TGCAGTGCTAGCCGACAGATTAATGAAAAACTGTTTTTT.

This clonotype has a count of ten or more. This chain connects TRBV16 to TRBJ2-1, with TRBD1 identical over 11 bases. J gave up 8 bases and V 3 bases, and 6 bases lay outside the gene matches. From germline, CDR1 is KGHSY and CDR2 FQNENV. The CDR3 is 15 residues long. CDR3 residues: CASSQGTGGMYEQFF. CDR3 coding DNA: TGTGCCAGCAGCCAGGGGACAGGGGGAATGTATGAGCAGTTCTTC.

There are a few counts of this clonotype. The chain employs TRBV7-9 and TRBJ1-5; D perhaps matches TRBD1 (6 bases). Per the germline V gene, CDR1 is SEHNR and CDR2 is FQNEAQ (reference sequence). The CDR3 has 13 amino acids. Trimming took off 4 bases at V and 5 bases at J, with 9 bases between the two ends. CDR3 bases: TGTGCCAGCAGCTCTCGGACAGATCAGCCCCAGCATTTT. This codes for CASSSRTDQPQHF.

There are many counts of this clonotype. V and J are TRBV18 and TRBJ1-4; D is perhaps TRBD1 (5 bases). V dropped 2 bases and J dropped 7 bases, with 11 bases sitting between them. Germline values: CDR1 KGHSH, CDR2 LQKENI. The CDR3 spans 14 residues. The CDR3 nucleotides read TGTGCCAGCTCACCATCCCGGGGCTCTGAAAAACTGTTTTTT. Its translation is CASSPSRGSEKLFF. Full variable domain (missing parts from reference TRBV18 and TRBJ1-4): NAGVMQNPRHLVRRRGQEARLRCSPMKGHSHVYWYRQLPEEGLKFMVYLQKENIIDESGMPKERFSAEFPKEGPSILRIQQVVRGDSAAYFCASSPSRGSEKLFFGSGTQLSVL.

This clonotype was observed a handful of times. The chain employs TRBV20-1 and TRBJ2-1, with 12 nucleotides matching TRBD2. CDR3 length equals 15 residues. The V gene's germline CDR1 is DFQATT and CDR2 SNEGSKA (reference sequence). The V gene end was trimmed by 0 bases and the J gene end by 9 bases; junction bases not matched to a gene: 6. Written as DNA, the CDR3 is TGCAGTGCTAGAGATTCGACTAGCGGGAGTGGTGAGCAGTTCTTC. It yields the protein CSARDSTSGSGEQFF.

This clonotype was observed many times. V gene TRBV3-1 combines with J gene TRBJ1-5, with D possibly being TRBD1 (6 bases). The CDR3 spans 18 residues. The ends were cut back, 0 bases at V and 4 bases at J, with 19 bases in the middle. Germline-derived CDR1 and CDR2 are LGHDT and YNNKEL (reference sequence). This CDR3 is CASSQEGQAGALNQPQHF. The CDR3 DNA follows: TGTGCCAGCAGCCAAGAGGGGCAGGCAGGGGCTTTAAATCAGCCCCAGCATTTT.

This clonotype showed up just a few times. This CDR3 reads CASKAGTGGGKTQYF. The CDR3 region has the DNA TGTGCCAGCAAAGCCGGGACAGGGGGCGGAAAGACCCAGTACTTC. This chain joins TRBV2 and TRBJ2-5, with 12 bases identical to TRBD1. The CDR3 totals 15 residues. After removal of 7 bases from V and 6 bases from J, the junction contained 9 bases not matched to a gene. CDR1 SNHLY and CDR2 FYNNEI come from the germline V gene.

This clonotype was seen only a few times. V gene TRBV20-1 combines with J gene TRBJ2-4, with TRBD2 as a possible D gene (6 bases). With 0 bases removed from V and 4 bases from J, the gap between germline ends came to 13 bases. Looked up from germline, CDR1 is DFQATT and CDR2 is SNEGSKA (reference sequence). The CDR3 is 15 amino acids. DNA for the CDR3: TGCAGTGCTAGAGAGGGAGGCCCGAGGAAAAACATTCAGTACTTC. Amino acid sequence: CSAREGGPRKNIQYF.

The gene calls are TRBV5-4 and TRBJ2-5; the D gene could be TRBD1 or TRBD2 (5 bases each). The V end was cut by 6 bases, the J end by 1 base, with 13 bases between. The CDR3 contains 14 residues. Germline CDR1 is SGHNT and CDR2 is YYREEE (reference sequence). The CDR3 nucleotides read TGTGCCAGCAATTTTGGGGGAGTCCAAGAGACCCAGTACTTC. It translates to CASNFGGVQETQYF.

This clonotype was recorded at least ten times. The rearrangement links TRBV20-1 to TRBJ2-7; the match to TRBD2 covers 11 bases. With 6 bases clipped from V and 4 bases from J, the junction kept 8 bases outside the gene matches. This CDR3 is built from 14 residues. CDR1 is DFQATT and CDR2 is SNEGSKA in the germline V gene (reference sequence). CDR3 in DNA: TGCAGTGCGAGATCGGGACTAGCGGTATACGAGCAGTACTTC. Translating gives CSARSGLAVYEQYF.

The CDR3 DNA reads as TGTGCCAGCAGCCTCCCGGTAGGGCGCTATGGCTACACCTTC. Its translation: CASSLPVGRYGYTF. V gene TRBV6-1 combines with J gene TRBJ1-2, with D uncertain. The germline CDR1 and CDR2 sequences are MNHNS and SASEGT. There are 14 residues in the CDR3. V was cut by 6 bases and J by 4 bases, with 15 bases left in between.

There are a few counts of this clonotype. The chain uses TRBV27 and TRBJ2-3, with D unclear. The CDR3 totals 14 residues. Germline loops: CDR1 MNHEY, CDR2 SMNVEV (reference sequence). V was cut by 8 bases and J by 0 bases, with 12 bases left in between. CDR3 sequence: CASGLARSTDTQYF. In DNA, the CDR3 is TGTGCCAGCGGGTTAGCCAGAAGCACAGATACGCAGTATTTT.

In this sample, this clonotype turned up a few times. This chain links TRBV3-1 with TRBJ2-4; tentatively, D is TRBD2 (6 bases). CDR3 length: 16 amino acids. The germline CDR1 and CDR2 sequences are LGHDT and YNNKEL (reference sequence). V lost 0 bases, J lost 1 base, and 10 bases lay in between. CDR3 sequence: CASSQELAVAKNIQYF. CDR3 DNA sequence: TGTGCCAGCAGCCAAGAACTAGCCGTCGCCAAAAACATTCAGTACTTC.

This clonotype has a handful of counts. Here the CDR3 DNA reads TGTGCCACTCGGACAGGGGAAACGAACACTGAAGCTTTCTTT. This codes for CATRTGETNTEAFF. The chain uses TRBV19 and TRBJ1-1; TRBD1 agrees at 9 bases. J was trimmed by 1 base and V by 10 bases; bases with no gene match: 7. CDR3 length equals 14 residues. The germline V gene has CDR1 LNHDA and CDR2 SQIVND (reference sequence). The full variable domain, rest sourced from reference TRBV19 and TRBJ1-1, is DGGITQSPKYLFRKEGQNVTLSCEQNLNHDAMYWYRQDPGQGLRLIYYSQIVNDFQKGDIAEGYSVSREKKESFPLTVTSAQKNPTAFYLCATRTGETNTEAFFGQGTRLTVV.

This clonotype was picked up many times. The V and J genes are TRBV27 and TRBJ2-7; no clear D. The germline gives CDR1 MNHEY, CDR2 SMNVEV (reference sequence). The CDR3 covers 13 residues. Trimming took 4 bases from V and 0 from J, leaving 7 bases between them. CDR3 nucleotides: TGTGCCAGCAGTTCATACCCCTCCTACGAGCAGTACTTC. Translation gives CASSSYPSYEQYF.

This clonotype was observed at least ten times. The rearrangement links TRBV28 to TRBJ2-1, with no clear D. Trimming removed 5 bases from V and 9 bases from J, with 11 bases in between. The CDR3 sequence is 12 residues long. CDR1 and CDR2 (germline): MDHEN, SYDVKM. Here the CDR3 DNA reads TGTGCCAGCAGTCCCCCCAAGTTTGAGCAGTTCTTC. It is translated as CASSPPKFEQFF.

This rearrangement joins TRBV27 to TRBJ2-1; no definite D call. The CDR3 is 16 residues long. Germline CDR1 and CDR2: MNHEY and SMNVEV (reference sequence). The V end lost 4 bases, the J end lost 0 bases, and 13 bases lay between the germline ends. CDR3 residues: CASSSATGSSYNEQFF. In nucleotides, the CDR3 is TGTGCCAGCAGTTCTGCGACGGGTTCCTCCTACAATGAGCAGTTCTTC.

In its sample, this clonotype was seen many times. The J gene is TRBJ2-4, the V gene TRBV28, with TRBD2 as a possible D gene (6 bases). CDR1 is MDHEN, CDR2 SYDVKM, per germline. Trimming removed 6 bases from V and 7 bases from J, with 22 bases in between. This CDR3 contains 16 residues. The CDR3 spells CASSRQERVLGNIQYF. The CDR3 coding sequence is TGTGCCAGCAGCCGACAAGAGCGGGTGCTGGGGAACATTCAGTACTTC.

At least ten counts were recorded for this clonotype. The rearrangement joins TRBV6-1 to TRBJ1-1; D remains unclear. The CDR3 totals 14 residues. V was clipped by 2 bases and J by 1 base, with 8 bases between them. The germline gives CDR1 MNHNS, CDR2 SASEGT. This CDR3 is CASSEYRGNTEAFF. CDR3 DNA: TGTGCCAGCAGTGAATACCGGGGGAACACTGAAGCTTTCTTT.

This clonotype has a handful of counts. The J gene is TRBJ2-7, the V gene TRBV11-2; weak D call: TRBD2 (5 bases). Germline V gene lookup returns CDR1 SGHAT and CDR2 FQNNGV. The CDR3 length is 16 residues. V shed 0 bases and J shed 3 bases, with 15 bases lying between them. The CDR3 DNA reads as TGTGCCAGCAGCTTAGAAGGCGGGCTTACGGACTACGAGCAGTACTTC. This translates into CASSLEGGLTDYEQYF.